The sequence of this T cell receptor (beta chain) was determined in a study of blood T cells in healthy people across ages. In the study overall: Template-switching capture recovered about one barcoded beta molecule per two T cells.

Alongside a J-beta primer mix, a sample-barcoded 5' primer served in a second PCR lasting about 6 to 12 cycles. Each CDR3 protein is one row after TCRdb ran MiXCR on the 5' RACE reads. The sample includes about 1.1 million distinct CDR3 sequences, less than 45% of them seen just once. CDR1 SGHTA and CDR2 FQGNSA come from the germline V gene. The CDR3 totals 14 residues. The ends lost 3 bases at V and 5 bases at J; junction bases unmatched: 3. This clonotype has only a few counts. The clonotype was recovered from a man between 18 and 29 years old in good health. The source material was blood. The chain links TRBV7-2 to TRBJ2-5; 10 bases map to TRBD1. The CDR3 nucleotides are TGTGCCAGCAGCTTTTCGGACAGGGGGGAGACCCAGTACTTC. Its protein is CASSFSDRGETQYF.